These 5 T cell receptor beta chains were sequenced from one sample in a study of blood T cell repertoires in COVID-19. Clones were read by immunoSEQ multiplex PCR, and TCRdb kept only the in-frame ones, dropping some. The profile shows 300,000 to 400,000 clones, over 75% of them singletons. The sample consisted of PBMCs or T cells enriched from blood (not recorded which). The receptors were sampled from a woman aged 30 to 39 with acute COVID-19.

The gene calls are TRBV25-1 and TRBJ1-2, with D tentatively TRBD1 (5 bases). V was shortened by 5 bases and J by 8 bases, with 15 bases between the two germline ends. The CDR3 contains 13 residues. Germline V CDR1 and CDR2: MGHDK, SYGVNS. The chain's CDR3 is CASSPRVVGGYTF. DNA for the CDR3: TGTGCCAGCAGTCCCAGGGTTGTAGGGGGCTACACCTTC.

This clone was observed once. The chain joins TRBV18 to TRBJ1-5; D gene unclear. Germline V gene sequence: CDR1 KGHSH, CDR2 LQKENI. V lost 2 bases to trimming and J lost 6 bases, with 8 bases between them. The CDR3 has 13 amino acids. Here the CDR3 DNA reads TGTGCCAGCTCACCATCCTCCAGTCAGCCCCAGCATTTT. It codes for CASSPSSSQPQHF.

V gene TRBV10-1 combines with J gene TRBJ2-3, with TRBD2 identical over 7 bases. There are 13 residues in the CDR3. Trimming took 11 bases from V and 8 from J; bases not matched to a gene: 13. Germline V gene lookup returns CDR1 WNHNN and CDR2 SYGVQD (reference sequence). The CDR3 loop is CAGLKLAEGTQYF. CDR3 nucleotide sequence: TGCGCCGGTTTAAAGCTAGCGGAGGGTACGCAGTATTTT.

This chain joins TRBV5-5 and TRBJ2-4; 10 bases are a match to TRBD1. The germline V gene encodes CDR1 SGHKS and CDR2 YYEKEE (reference sequence). This CDR3 contains 14 residues. Losses at the gene ends were 2 bases for V and 5 bases for J; bases not matched to a gene: 1. The CDR3 nucleotides are TGTGCCAGCAGCTTTGGACAGGGGGAAAACATTCAGTACTTC. Protein product: CASSFGQGENIQYF.

J is TRBJ1-6 and V is TRBV19; no definite D call. The CDR3 is made up of 16 amino acids. V was clipped by 3 bases and J by 0 bases, with 9 bases between them. The germline CDR1 and CDR2 sequences are LNHDA and SQIVND (reference sequence). CDR3 region: CASSIMGSSYNSPLHF. CDR3 sequence (DNA): TGTGCCAGTAGTATCATGGGGAGCTCCTATAATTCACCCCTCCACTTT.